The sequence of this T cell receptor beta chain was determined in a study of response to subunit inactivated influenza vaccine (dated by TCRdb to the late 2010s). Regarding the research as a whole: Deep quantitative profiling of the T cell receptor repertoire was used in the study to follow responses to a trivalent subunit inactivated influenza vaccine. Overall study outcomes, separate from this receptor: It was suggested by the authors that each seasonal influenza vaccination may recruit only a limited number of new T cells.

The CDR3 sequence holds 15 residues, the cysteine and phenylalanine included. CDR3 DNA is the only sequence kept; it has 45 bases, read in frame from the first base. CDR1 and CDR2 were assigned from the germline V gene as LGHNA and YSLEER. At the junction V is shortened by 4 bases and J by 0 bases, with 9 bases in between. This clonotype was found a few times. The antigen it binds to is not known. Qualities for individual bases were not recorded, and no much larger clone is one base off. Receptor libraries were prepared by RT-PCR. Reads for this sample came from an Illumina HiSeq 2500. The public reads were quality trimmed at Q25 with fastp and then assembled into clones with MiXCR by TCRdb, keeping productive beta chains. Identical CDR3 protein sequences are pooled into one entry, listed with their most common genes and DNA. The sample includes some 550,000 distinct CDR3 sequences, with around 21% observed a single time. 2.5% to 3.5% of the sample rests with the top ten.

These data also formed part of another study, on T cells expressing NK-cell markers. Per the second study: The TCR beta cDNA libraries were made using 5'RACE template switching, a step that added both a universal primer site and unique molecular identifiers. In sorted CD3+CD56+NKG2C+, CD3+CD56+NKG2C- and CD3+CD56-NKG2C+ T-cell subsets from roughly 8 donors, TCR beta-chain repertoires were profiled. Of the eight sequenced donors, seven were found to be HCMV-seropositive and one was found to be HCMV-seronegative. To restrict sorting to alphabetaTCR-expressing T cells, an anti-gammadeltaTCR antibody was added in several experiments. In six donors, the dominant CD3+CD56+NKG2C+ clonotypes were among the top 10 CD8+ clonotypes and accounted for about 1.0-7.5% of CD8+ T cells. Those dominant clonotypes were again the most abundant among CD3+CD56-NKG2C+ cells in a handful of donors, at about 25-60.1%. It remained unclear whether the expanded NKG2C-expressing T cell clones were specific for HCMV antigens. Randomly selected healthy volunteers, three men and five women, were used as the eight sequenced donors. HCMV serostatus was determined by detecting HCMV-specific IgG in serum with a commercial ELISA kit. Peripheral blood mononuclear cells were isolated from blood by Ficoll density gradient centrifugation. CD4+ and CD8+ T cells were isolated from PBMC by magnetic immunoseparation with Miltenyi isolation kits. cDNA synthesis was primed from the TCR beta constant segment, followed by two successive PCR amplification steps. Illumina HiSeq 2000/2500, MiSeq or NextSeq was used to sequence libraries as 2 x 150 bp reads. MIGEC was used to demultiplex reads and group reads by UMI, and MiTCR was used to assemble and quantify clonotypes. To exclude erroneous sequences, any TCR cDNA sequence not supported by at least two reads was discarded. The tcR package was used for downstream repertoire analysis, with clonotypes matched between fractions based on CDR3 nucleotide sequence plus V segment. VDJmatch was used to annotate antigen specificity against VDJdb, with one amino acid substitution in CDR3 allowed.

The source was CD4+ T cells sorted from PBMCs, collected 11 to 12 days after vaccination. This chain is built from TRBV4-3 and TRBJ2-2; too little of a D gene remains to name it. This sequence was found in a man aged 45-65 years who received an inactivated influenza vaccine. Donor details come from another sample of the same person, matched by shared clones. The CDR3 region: CASSRERPNTGELFF. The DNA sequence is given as TGCGCCAGCAGCCGAGAGCGACCGAACACCGGGGAGCTGTTTTTT.